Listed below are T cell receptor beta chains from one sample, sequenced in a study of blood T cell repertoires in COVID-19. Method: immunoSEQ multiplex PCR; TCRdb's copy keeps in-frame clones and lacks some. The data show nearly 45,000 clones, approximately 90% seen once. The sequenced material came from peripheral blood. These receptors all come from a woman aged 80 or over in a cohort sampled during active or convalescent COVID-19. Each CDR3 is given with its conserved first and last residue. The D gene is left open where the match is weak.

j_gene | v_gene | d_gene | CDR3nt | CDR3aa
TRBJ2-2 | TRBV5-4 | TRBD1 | TGTGCCAGCAGGACACGACAACCGGGACAGCAGAACACCGGGGAGCTGTTTTTT | CASRTRQPGQQNTGELFF
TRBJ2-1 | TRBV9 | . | TGTGCCAGCAGCGTAGATAGCTCCTACAATGAGCAGTTCTTC | CASSVDSSYNEQFF
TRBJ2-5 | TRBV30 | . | TGTGCCTGGAGTGTACAGGGGGGGTTTTACAGGCAAGAGACCCAGTACTTC | CAWSVQGGFYRQETQYF
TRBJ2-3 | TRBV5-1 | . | TGCGCCAGCAGCTTGGGTCTGGGGGGACTCCCTCCAGATACGCAGTATTTT | CASSLGLGGLPPDTQYF
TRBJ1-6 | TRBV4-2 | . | TGTGCCAGCAGCCAAGATCCAGGTACATCTTCACCCCTCCACTTT | CASSQDPGTSSPLHF
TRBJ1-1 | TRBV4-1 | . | TGCGCCAGCAGCCAAGATGCCTCGGGACTCTTACCGAACACTGAAGCTTTCTTT | CASSQDASGLLPNTEAFF
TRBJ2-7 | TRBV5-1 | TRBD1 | TGCGCCAGCAGCTACCGGGGACAGGGAGGCGAGCAGTACTTC | CASSYRGQGGEQYF
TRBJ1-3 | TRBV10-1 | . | TGCGCCAGCCGGGGTGCCCACTGTTGCTCTGGAAACACCATATATTTT | CASRGAHCCSGNTIYF
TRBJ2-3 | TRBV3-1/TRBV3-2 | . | TGTGCCAGCAGCCAAGGACTGGAAATGGATACGCAGTATTTT | CASSQGLEMDTQYF
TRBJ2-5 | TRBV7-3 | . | TGTGCCAGCAGCCGCTCGGGGGGCGGGCGAGAGACCCAGTACTTC | CASSRSGGGRETQYF
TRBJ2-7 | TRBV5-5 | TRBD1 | TGTGCCAGCAGCTCGACAGGGAACTCCCATCCCTACGAGCAGTACTTC | CASSSTGNSHPYEQYF
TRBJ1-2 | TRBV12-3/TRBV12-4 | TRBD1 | TGTGCCACCCTGGGACAGAACTATGGCTACACCTTC | CATLGQNYGYTF
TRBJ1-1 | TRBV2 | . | TGTGCCAGCAGTAACAGGGTGGGCAACACTGAAGCTTTCTTT | CASSNRVGNTEAFF
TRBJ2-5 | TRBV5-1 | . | TGCGCCAGCAGCCCCCAACGCGGGACTTCTAAAAGCCAAGAGACCCAGTACTTC | CASSPQRGTSKSQETQYF
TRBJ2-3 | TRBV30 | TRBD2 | TGTGCCTGGAGTGTATCCCTCTTAGCGGGAGATCTCACAGATACGCAGTATTTT | CAWSVSLLAGDLTDTQYF
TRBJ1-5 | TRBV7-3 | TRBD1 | TGTGCCAGCAGCTTATTAGTGGGGACAGGCGGTGGCAATCAGCCCCAGCATTTT | CASSLLVGTGGGNQPQHF
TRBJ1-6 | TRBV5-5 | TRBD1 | TGTGCCAGCAGCTTAGGGACAGCGACTTATTCACCCCTCCACTTT | CASSLGTATYSPLHF
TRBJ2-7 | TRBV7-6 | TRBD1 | TGTGCCAGCAGCCCCGTGGGACAGGGTGGCTACGAGCAGTACTTC | CASSPVGQGGYEQYF